This TCR beta chain was sequenced during a study of control samples from healthy donors and cancer patients. The V end was cut by 0 bases, the J end by 5 bases, with 13 bases between. Per germline, CDR1 SGHRS and CDR2 YFSETQ. The CDR3 is 15 residues long. Sequencing used immunoSEQ multiplex PCR; TCRdb keeps in-frame clones, though not all of them. The sample lists roughly 20,000 clones, roughly 80% seen once, with about 30% in the top ten. The chain couples TRBV5-1 to TRBJ2-3, with D hard to call. Material for sequencing was PBMCs. The sequence was collected from a man aged 80 or over with head and neck cancer. CDR3: CASSLGVDLRDTQYF. In nucleotides, the CDR3 is TGCGCCAGCAGCTTGGGGGTCGACCTAAGAGATACGCAGTATTTT.